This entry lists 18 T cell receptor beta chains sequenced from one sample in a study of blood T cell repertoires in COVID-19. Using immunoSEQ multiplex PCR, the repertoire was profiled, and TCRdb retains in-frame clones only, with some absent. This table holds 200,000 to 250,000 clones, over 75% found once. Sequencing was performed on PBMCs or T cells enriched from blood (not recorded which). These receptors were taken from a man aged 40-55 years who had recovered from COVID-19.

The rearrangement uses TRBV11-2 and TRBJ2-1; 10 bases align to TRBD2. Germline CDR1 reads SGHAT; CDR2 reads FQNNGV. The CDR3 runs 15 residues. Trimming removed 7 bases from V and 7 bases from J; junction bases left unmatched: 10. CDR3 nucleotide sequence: TGTGCCAGCACTCCCCGGGCTAGCGGGGGTAATGAGCAGTTCTTC. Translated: CASTPRASGGNEQFF.

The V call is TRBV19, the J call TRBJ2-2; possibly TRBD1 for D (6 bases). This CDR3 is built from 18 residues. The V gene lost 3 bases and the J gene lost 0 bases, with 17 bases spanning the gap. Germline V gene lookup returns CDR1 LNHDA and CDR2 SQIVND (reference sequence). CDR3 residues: CASSMRGIVASNTGELFF. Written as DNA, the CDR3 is TGTGCCAGTAGTATGAGGGGGATAGTGGCGTCGAACACCGGGGAGCTGTTTTTT.

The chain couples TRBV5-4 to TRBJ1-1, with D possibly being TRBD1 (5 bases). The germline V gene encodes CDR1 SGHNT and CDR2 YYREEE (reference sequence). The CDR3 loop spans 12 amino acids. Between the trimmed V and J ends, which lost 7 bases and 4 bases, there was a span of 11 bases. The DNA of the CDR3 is TGTGCCAGCCACGGGGGGGGCACTGAAGCTTTCTTT. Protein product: CASHGGGTEAFF.

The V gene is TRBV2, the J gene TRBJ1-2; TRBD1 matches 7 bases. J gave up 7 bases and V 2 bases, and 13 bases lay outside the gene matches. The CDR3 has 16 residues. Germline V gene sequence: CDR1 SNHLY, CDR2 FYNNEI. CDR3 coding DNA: TGTGCCAGCAGTGAATGGAGGGAGACAGGGTTCGCTGGCTACACCTTC. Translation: CASSEWRETGFAGYTF. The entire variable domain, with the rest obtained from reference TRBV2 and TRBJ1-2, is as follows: EPEVTQTPSHQVTQMGQEVILRCVPISNHLYFYWYRQILGQKVEFLVSFYNNEISEKSEIFDDQFSVERPDGSNFTLKIRSTKLEDSAMYFCASSEWRETGFAGYTFGSGTRLTVV.

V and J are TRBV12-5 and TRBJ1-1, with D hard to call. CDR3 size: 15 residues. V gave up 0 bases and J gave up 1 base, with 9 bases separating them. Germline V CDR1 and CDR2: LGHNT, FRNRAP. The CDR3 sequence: CASGLVTYGNTEAFF. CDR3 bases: TGTGCTAGTGGTTTGGTCACTTACGGGAACACTGAAGCTTTCTTT.

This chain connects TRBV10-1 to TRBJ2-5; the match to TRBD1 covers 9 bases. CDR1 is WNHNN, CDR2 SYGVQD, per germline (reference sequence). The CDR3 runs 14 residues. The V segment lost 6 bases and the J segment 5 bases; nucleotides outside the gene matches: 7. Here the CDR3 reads CASRDGQGRETQYF. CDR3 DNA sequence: TGCGCCAGCAGGGACGGACAGGGGAGGGAGACCCAGTACTTC.

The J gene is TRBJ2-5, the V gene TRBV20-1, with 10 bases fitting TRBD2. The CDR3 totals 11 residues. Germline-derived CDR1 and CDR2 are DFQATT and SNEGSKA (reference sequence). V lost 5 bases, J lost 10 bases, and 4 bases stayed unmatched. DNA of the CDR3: TGCAGTGCTTTAGCGGGGGGAATCCAGTACTTC. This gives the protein CSALAGGIQYF.

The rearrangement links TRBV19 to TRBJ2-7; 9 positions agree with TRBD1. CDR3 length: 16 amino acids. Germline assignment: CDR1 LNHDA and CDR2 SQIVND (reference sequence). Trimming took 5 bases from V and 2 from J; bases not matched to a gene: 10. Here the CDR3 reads CASSGLGTGRPYEQYF. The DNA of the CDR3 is TGTGCCAGTAGTGGATTAGGGACAGGGAGACCCTACGAGCAGTACTTC.

DNA of the CDR3: TGTGCCAGCTTCTTCGGGGGGGGCACTGAAGCTTTCTTT. Protein sequence: CASFFGGGTEAFF. This chain joins TRBV28 and TRBJ1-1; D is possibly TRBD1 (5 bases). Between the trimmed V and J ends, which lost 8 bases and 4 bases, there was a span of 14 bases. Germline V gene sequence: CDR1 MDHEN, CDR2 SYDVKM. CDR3 length equals 13 residues.

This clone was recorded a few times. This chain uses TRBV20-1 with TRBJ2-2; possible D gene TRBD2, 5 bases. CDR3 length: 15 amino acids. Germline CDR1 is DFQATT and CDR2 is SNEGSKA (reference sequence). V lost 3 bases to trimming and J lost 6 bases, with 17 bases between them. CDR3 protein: CSASGGFVGSGELFF. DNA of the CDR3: TGCAGTGCTAGTGGCGGGTTTGTTGGCTCCGGGGAGCTGTTTTTT.

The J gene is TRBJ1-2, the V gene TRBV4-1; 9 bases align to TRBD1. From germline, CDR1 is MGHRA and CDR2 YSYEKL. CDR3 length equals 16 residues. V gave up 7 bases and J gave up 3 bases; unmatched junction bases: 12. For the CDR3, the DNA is TGCGCCAGCAAAGCGGGTACCGGACAGGGGTACTATGGCTACACCTTC. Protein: CASKAGTGQGYYGYTF.

DNA for the CDR3: TGTGCCAGCTCACGTTCGGGCACTGAAGCTTTCTTT. Its translation is CASSRSGTEAFF. The rearrangement links TRBV18 to TRBJ1-1; unclear D gene. Trimming removed 4 bases from V and 4 bases from J, with 7 bases in between. CDR1 and CDR2 from the germline V gene are KGHSH and LQKENI. The CDR3 is made up of 12 amino acids.

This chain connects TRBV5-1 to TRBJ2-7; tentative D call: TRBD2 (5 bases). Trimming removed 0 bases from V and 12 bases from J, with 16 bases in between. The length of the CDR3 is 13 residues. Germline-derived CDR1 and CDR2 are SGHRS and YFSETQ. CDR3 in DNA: TGCGCCAGCAGCTTGGCCGAGGGTCATGGGCTGTACTTC. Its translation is CASSLAEGHGLYF.

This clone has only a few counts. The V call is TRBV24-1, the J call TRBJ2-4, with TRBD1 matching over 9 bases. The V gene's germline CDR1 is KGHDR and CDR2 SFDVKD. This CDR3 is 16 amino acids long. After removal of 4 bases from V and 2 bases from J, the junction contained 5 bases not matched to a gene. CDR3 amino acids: CATSEGGQGTKNIQYF. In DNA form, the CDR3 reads TGTGCCACCAGTGAGGGGGGACAGGGAACCAAAAACATTCAGTACTTC.

CDR3 coding DNA: TGTGCCAGCAGTCCTACAGGGTTCAATGAGCAGTTCTTC. Translated: CASSPTGFNEQFF. The J gene is TRBJ2-1, the V gene TRBV2; weak D call: TRBD1 (6 bases). This CDR3 is 13 amino acids long. Per the germline V gene, CDR1 is SNHLY and CDR2 is FYNNEI. V lost 5 bases and J lost 6, with 11 bases in between.

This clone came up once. Here the CDR3 reads CASSPGTSNEQFF. The CDR3 region has the DNA TGTGCCAGCAGCCCGGGGACTTCGAATGAGCAGTTCTTC. This chain links TRBV11-1 with TRBJ2-1; D is possibly TRBD2 (6 bases). The CDR3 loop spans 13 amino acids. In germline, CDR1 is SGHAT, CDR2 FQDESV (reference sequence). Trimming shortened V by 5 bases and J by 7 bases, and 12 bases separated the two germline ends.

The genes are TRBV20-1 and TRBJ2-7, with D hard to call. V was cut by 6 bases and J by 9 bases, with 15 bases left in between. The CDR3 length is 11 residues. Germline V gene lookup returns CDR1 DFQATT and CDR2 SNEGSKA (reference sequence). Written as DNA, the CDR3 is TGCAGTGCCCTCCAGGCTGGGCGGCAGTACTTC. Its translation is CSALQAGRQYF.

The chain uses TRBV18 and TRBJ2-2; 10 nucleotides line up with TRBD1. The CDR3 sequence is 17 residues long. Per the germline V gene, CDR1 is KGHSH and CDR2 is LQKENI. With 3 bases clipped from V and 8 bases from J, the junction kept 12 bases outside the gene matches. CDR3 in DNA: TGTGCCAGCTCACCCAACCGCTACGACAGGGGGCTTGGGGAGCTGTTTTTT. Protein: CASSPNRYDRGLGELFF.